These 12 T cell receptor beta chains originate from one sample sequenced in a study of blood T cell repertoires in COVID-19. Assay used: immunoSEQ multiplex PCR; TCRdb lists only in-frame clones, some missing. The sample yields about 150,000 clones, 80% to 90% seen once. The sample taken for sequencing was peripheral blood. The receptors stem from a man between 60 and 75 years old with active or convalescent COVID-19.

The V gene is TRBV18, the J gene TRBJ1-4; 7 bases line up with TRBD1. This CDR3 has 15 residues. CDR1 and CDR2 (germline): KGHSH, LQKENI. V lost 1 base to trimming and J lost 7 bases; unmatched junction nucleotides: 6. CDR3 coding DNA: TGTGCCAGCTCACCACGAGGGTCAGGGGGTGAAAAACTGTTTTTT. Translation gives CASSPRGSGGEKLFF.

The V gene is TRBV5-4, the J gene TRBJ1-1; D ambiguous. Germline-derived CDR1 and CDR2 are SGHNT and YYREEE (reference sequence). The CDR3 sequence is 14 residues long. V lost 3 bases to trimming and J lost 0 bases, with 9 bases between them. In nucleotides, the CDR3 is TGTGCCAGCAGCTCTACAGCAATGAACACTGAAGCTTTCTTT. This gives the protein CASSSTAMNTEAFF. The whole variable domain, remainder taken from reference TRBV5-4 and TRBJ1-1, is ETGVTQSPTHLIKTRGQQVTLRCSSQSGHNTVSWYQQALGQGPQFIFQYYREEENGRGNFPPRFSGLQFPNYSSELNVNALELDDSALYLCASSSTAMNTEAFFGQGTRLTVV.

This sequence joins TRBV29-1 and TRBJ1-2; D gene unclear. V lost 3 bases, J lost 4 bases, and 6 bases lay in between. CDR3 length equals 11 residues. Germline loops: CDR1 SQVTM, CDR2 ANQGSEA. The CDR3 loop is CSVDTSYGYTF. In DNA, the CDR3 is TGCAGCGTTGATACAAGCTATGGCTACACCTTC.

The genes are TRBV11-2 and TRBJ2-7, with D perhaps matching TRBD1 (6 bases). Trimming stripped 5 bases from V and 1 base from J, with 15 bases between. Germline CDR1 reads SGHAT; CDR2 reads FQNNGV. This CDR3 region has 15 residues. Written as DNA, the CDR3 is TGTGCCAGCAGCCAACCGACAGGCGGGTCCTACGAGCAGTACTTC. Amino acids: CASSQPTGGSYEQYF.

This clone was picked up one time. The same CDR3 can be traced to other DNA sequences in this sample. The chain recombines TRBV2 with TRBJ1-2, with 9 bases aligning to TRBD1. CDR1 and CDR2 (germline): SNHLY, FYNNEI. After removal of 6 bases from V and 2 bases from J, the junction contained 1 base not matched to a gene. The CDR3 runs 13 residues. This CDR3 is CASRGTGNYGYTF. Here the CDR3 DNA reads TGTGCCAGCAGAGGGACAGGGAACTATGGCTACACCTTC.

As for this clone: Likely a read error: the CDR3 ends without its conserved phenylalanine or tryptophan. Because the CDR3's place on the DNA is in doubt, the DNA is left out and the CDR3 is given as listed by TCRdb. The CDR3 sequence is CASSLGMDAGG. The V and J genes are TRBV7-9 and TRBJ1-5. The CDR3 spans 11 amino acids, including both terminal residues. Germline assignment: CDR1 SEHNR and CDR2 FQNEAQ (reference sequence).

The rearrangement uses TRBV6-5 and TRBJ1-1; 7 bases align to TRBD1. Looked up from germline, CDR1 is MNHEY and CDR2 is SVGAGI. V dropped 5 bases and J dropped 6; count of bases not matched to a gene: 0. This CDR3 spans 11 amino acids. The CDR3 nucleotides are TGTGCCAGCAGTCAGGGGGCTGAAGCTTTCTTT. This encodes CASSQGAEAFF.

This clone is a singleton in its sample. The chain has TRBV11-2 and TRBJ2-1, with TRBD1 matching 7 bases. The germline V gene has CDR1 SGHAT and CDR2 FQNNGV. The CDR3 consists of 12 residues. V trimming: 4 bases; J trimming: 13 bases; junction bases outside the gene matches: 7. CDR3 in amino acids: CASSSRDSIQFF. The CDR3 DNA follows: TGTGCCAGCAGCTCCCGGGACAGCATACAGTTCTTC.

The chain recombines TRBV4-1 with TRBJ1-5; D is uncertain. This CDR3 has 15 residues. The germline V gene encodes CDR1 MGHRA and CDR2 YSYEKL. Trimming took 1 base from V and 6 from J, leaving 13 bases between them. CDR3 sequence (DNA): TGCGCCAGCAGCCAAGGGCCACCACGTACTCAGCCCCAGCATTTT. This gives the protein CASSQGPPRTQPQHF.

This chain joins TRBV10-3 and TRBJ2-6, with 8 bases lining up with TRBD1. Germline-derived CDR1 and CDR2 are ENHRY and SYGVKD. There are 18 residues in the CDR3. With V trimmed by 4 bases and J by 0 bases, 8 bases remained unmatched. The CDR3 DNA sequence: TGTGCCATCAGTGCTACCGGGACAGGACCCTCTGGGGCCAACGTCCTGACTTTC. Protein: CAISATGTGPSGANVLTF.

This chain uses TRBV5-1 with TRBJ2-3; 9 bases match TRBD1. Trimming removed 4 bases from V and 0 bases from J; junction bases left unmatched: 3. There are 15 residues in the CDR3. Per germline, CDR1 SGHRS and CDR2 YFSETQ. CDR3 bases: TGCGCCAGCAGCGTCGACAGGGGGAGCACAGATACGCAGTATTTT. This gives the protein CASSVDRGSTDTQYF.

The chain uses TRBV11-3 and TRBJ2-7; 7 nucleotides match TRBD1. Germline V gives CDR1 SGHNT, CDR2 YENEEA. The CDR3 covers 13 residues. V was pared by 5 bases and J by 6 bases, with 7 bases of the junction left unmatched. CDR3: CASSKGQTPEQYF. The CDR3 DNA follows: TGTGCCAGCAGCAAGGGACAGACTCCCGAGCAGTACTTC.